Presented here are 8 T cell receptor beta chains from one specimen sequenced in a study of Ad26.COV2.S vaccination and SARS-CoV-2 variants. Treatment reported: about 20 received Ad26.COV2.S at low or high dose, single or two shots; several received placebo; per-sample allocation not given. Day 63 following the first vaccine or placebo injection was when the samples were taken. This table comes from immunoSEQ multiplex PCR, and its TCRdb copy is limited to in-frame clones, with some not included. The profile covers 360,000 or so clones, with around 90% appearing a single time and around 3.6% taken by the ten largest. The sample in question was peripheral blood, obtained in a trial of Ad26.COV2.S vaccine versus placebo. The receptors here all came from a person between 18 and 65 years old who received the Ad26.COV2.S COVID-19 vaccine or a placebo.

The chain uses TRBV5-1 and TRBJ1-4, with D possibly being TRBD1 (5 bases). The length of the CDR3 is 14 residues. The germline V and J ends were trimmed by 4 bases and 7 bases, with 14 bases remaining between them. The V gene's germline CDR1 is SGHRS and CDR2 YFSETQ. The CDR3 loop reads CASSRDSGSEKLFF. CDR3 coding DNA: TGCGCCAGCAGCAGGGACTCAGGTAGTGAAAAACTGTTTTTT.

This chain links TRBV20-1 with TRBJ2-7; TRBD1 aligns across 10 bases. The CDR3 contains 14 residues. V was clipped by 3 bases and J by 6 bases; unmatched bases: 8. CDR1 is DFQATT, CDR2 SNEGSKA, per germline (reference sequence). The CDR3 protein is CSASPDRGRAEQYF. The DNA for the CDR3 is TGCAGTGCTAGTCCCGACAGGGGGCGGGCCGAGCAGTACTTC.

The rearrangement links TRBV7-2 to TRBJ2-1; 10 bases line up with TRBD2. Germline loops: CDR1 SGHTA, CDR2 FQGNSA. The CDR3 spans 13 residues. DNA for the CDR3: TGTGCAGCAGGTGGTAGCGGGGGGCCGGAGCAGTTCTTC. Its protein product is CAAGGSGGPEQFF.

The J gene is TRBJ1-1, the V gene TRBV7-9; D uncertain. CDR3 length: 11 amino acids. Deletions cut 3 bases from V and 6 bases from J, with 5 bases between. Germline lookup yields CDR1 SEHNR and CDR2 FQNEAQ (reference sequence). As DNA, the CDR3 is TGTGCCAGCAGCTTTGGCCCTGAAGCTTTCTTT. This gives the protein CASSFGPEAFF.

CDR3 nucleotide sequence: TGTGCCAGCAGTTGGCCTAGCTCTGGGGCCAACGTCCTGACTTTC. Its translation is CASSWPSSGANVLTF. The chain is built from TRBV6-6 and TRBJ2-6; D not resolved. This CDR3 is built from 15 residues. Germline CDR1 MNHNY, CDR2 SVGAGI (reference sequence). V dropped 4 bases and J dropped 0 bases, with 7 bases sitting between them.

V usage is TRBV7-9 and J usage is TRBJ2-7; D is ambiguous. Germline CDR1 and CDR2: SEHNR and FQNEAQ (reference sequence). The CDR3 covers 11 residues. Trimming left V 3 bases short and J 6 bases short, with 6 bases between. The chain's CDR3 is CASSFVSEQYF. DNA for the CDR3: TGTGCCAGCAGCTTTGTAAGCGAGCAGTACTTC.

In its sample, this clone was seen once. The chain is built from TRBV9 and TRBJ1-1; 7 bases match TRBD1. This CDR3 contains 13 residues. Germline CDR1 reads SGDLS; CDR2 reads YYNGEE. The ends lost 0 bases at V and 11 bases at J; junction bases unmatched: 7. CDR3 bases: TGTGCCAGCAGCGTAGAGGGACAGACGGGGGCTTTCTTT. It is translated as CASSVEGQTGAFF. Using reference TRBV9 and TRBJ1-1 for the parts outside the CDR3, the full variable domain is DSGVTQTPKHLITATGQRVTLRCSPRSGDLSVYWYQQSLDQGLQFLIQYYNGEERAKGNILERFSAQQFPDLHSELNLSSLELGDSALYFCASSVEGQTGAFFGQGTRLTVV.

J is TRBJ2-5 and V is TRBV6-5; TRBD2 matches 7 bases. J gave up 4 bases and V 5 bases, and 4 bases lay outside the gene matches. This CDR3 is 13 amino acids long. In germline, CDR1 is MNHEY, CDR2 SVGAGI. CDR3 sequence: CASSRGVRETQYF. Here the CDR3 DNA reads TGTGCCAGCAGTCGGGGGGTCCGAGAGACCCAGTACTTC.